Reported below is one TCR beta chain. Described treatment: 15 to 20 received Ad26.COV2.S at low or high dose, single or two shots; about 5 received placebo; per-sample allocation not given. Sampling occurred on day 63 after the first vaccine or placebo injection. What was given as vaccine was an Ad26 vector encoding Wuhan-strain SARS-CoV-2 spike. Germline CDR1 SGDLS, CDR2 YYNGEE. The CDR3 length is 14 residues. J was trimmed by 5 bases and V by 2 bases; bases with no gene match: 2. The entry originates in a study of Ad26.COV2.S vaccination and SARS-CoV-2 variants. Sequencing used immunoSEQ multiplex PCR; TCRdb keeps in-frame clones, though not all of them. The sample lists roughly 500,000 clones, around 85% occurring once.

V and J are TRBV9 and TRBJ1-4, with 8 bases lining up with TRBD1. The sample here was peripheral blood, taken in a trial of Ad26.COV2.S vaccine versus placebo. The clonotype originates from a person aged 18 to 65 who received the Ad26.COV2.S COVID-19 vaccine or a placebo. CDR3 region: CASSVRGLNEKLFF. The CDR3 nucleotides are TGTGCCAGCAGCGTCAGGGGGCTGAATGAAAAACTGTTTTTT.